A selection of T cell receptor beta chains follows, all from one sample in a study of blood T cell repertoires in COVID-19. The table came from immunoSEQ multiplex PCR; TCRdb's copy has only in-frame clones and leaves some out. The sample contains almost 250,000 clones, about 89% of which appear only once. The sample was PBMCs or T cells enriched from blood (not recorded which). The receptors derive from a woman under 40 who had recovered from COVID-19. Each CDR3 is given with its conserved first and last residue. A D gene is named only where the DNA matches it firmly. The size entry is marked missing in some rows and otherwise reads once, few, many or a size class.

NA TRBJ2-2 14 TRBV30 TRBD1 TGTGCCTGGAGTGTAATTTTCAGGGGGGGGGAGCTGTTTTTT CAWSVIFRGGELFF
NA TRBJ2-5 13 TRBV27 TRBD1 TGTGCCACCGGACGGACAGGACTCAAGACCCAGTACTTC CATGRTGLKTQYF
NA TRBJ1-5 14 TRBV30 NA TGTGCCTGGAGCGGCGGAAGCTCCAATCAGCCCCAGCATTTT CAWSGGSSNQPQHF
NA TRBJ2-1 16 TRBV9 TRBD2 TGTGCCAGCAGCGCCGGTACCGGGACTAGCGGGGGCGAGCAGTTCTTC CASSAGTGTSGGEQFF
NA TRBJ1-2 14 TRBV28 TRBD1 TGTGCCAGCAGCATACAGGGGTCGGGCTATGGCTACACCTTC CASSIQGSGYGYTF
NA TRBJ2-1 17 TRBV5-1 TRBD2 TGCGCCAGCAGCCCTGGACTAGCGGGAGGGCTTAGCAATGAGCAGTTCTTC CASSPGLAGGLSNEQFF
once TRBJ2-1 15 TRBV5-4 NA TGTGCCAGCAGCCAACAGTCGAGCTCCTACAATGAGCAGTTCTTC CASSQQSSSYNEQFF
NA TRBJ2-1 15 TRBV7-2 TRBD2 TGTGCCAGCAGCGCCACTAGCGCACCCTACAATGAGCAGTTCTTC CASSATSAPYNEQFF
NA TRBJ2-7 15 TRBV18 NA TGTGCCAGCTCACCGGCCGGGTCTAACTCCTACGAGCAGTACTTC CASSPAGSNSYEQYF
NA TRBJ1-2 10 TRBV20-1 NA TGCAGTGTCACCAGGGATGGCTACACCTTC CSVTRDGYTF
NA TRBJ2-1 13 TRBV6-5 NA TGTGCCAGCAGTCCGGGACACGGAGATGAGCAGTTCTTC CASSPGHGDEQFF
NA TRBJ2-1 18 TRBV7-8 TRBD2 TGTGCCAGCAGCCGATCTCGACTAGCGGTTGGCTCCTACAATGAGCAGTTCTTC CASSRSRLAVGSYNEQFF
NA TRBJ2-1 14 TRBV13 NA TGTGCCAGCAGCTTAGGGGGCAGGGGTAATGAGCAGTTCTTC CASSLGGRGNEQFF
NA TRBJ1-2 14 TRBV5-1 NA TGCGCCAGCAGCTTGACAGCGGGGAACTATGGCTACACCTTC CASSLTAGNYGYTF
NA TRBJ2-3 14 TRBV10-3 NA TGTGCCATCAGTGATCCCGGGAGCACAGATACGCAGTATTTT CAISDPGSTDTQYF
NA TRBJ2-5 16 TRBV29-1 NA TGCAGCGTTGAAGATCGGTCGGGGTGGGACCAAGAGACCCAGTACTTC CSVEDRSGWDQETQYF
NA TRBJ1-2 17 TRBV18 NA TGTGCCAGCTCACCAAGGAGGATGGAAGGGACTGTCTATGGCTACACCTTC CASSPRRMEGTVYGYTF
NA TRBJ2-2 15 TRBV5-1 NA TGCGCCAGCAGCCTGGATGGGACTCGCGGCGGGGAGCTGTTTTTT CASSLDGTRGGELFF
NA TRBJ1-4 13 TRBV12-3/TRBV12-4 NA TGTGCCAGCAGTTTTTGGCAGGGAGAAAAACTGTTTTTT CASSFWQGEKLFF